This entry lists 7 T cell receptor beta chains sequenced from one sample in a study of blood T cell repertoires in COVID-19. TCRdb's table, derived via immunoSEQ multiplex PCR, lists solely in-frame clones and lacks some. Among some 100,000 clones listed, 75% to 90% were seen once. Specimen: peripheral blood. These receptors originate from a woman in her 70s with acute or convalescent COVID-19.

This clone is a singleton in its sample. The chain links TRBV2 to TRBJ1-4; no definite D call. Germline V CDR1 and CDR2: SNHLY, FYNNEI. CDR3 length: 13 residues. With 5 bases removed from V and 4 bases from J, the gap between germline ends came to 8 bases. CDR3 DNA: TGTGCCAGCAGTACCGGGGATAATGAAAAACTGTTTTTT. It codes for CASSTGDNEKLFF. The full variable domain, with the rest looked up from reference TRBV2 and TRBJ1-4, is EPEVTQTPSHQVTQMGQEVILRCVPISNHLYFYWYRQILGQKVEFLVSFYNNEISEKSEIFDDQFSVERPDGSNFTLKIRSTKLEDSAMYFCASSTGDNEKLFFGSGTQLSVL.

V is TRBV7-9 and J is TRBJ2-1, with 7 bases identical to TRBD2. With V trimmed by 1 base and J by 8 bases, 11 bases remained unmatched. Germline CDR1 is SEHNR and CDR2 is FQNEAQ (reference sequence). The CDR3 contains 16 residues. CDR3 residues: CASSLGHLGGRDEQFF. The CDR3 DNA reads as TGTGCCAGCAGCTTAGGTCACCTCGGAGGGAGGGATGAGCAGTTCTTC.

The gene calls are TRBV15 and TRBJ2-3, with 7 bases that match TRBD2. The CDR3 spans 15 residues. The germline CDR1 and CDR2 sequences are LNHNV and YYDKDF (reference sequence). V lost 2 bases to trimming and J lost 1 base; unmatched junction nucleotides: 3. For the CDR3, the DNA is TGTGCCACCAGCAGAATAGGACTAGGCACAGATACGCAGTATTTT. Its translation: CATSRIGLGTDTQYF.

V gene TRBV4-1 combines with J gene TRBJ1-3; D possibly corresponds to TRBD1 (6 bases). Germline loops: CDR1 MGHRA, CDR2 YSYEKL. Trimming shortened V by 0 bases and J by 1 base, and 13 bases separated the two germline ends. This CDR3 contains 17 residues. The CDR3, as DNA: TGCGCCAGCAGCCAAGAGGTACAGGGACCGTCTGGAAACACCATATATTTT. Translating gives CASSQEVQGPSGNTIYF.

The genes are TRBV5-1 and TRBJ2-3; 9 bases are a match to TRBD2. The CDR3 contains 14 residues. The germline V gene encodes CDR1 SGHRS and CDR2 YFSETQ. V lost 6 bases and J lost 5; bases outside the gene matches: 7. As DNA, the CDR3 is TGCGCCAGCAAGGAGACTAGCGGTATAGATACGCAGTATTTT. Protein product: CASKETSGIDTQYF.

This sequence joins TRBV7-2 and TRBJ2-6, with TRBD1 identical over 8 bases. This CDR3 is 19 amino acids long. The ends lost 1 base at V and 2 bases at J; junction bases unmatched: 10. Germline CDR1 and CDR2: SGHTA and FQGNSA. The CDR3: CASSLELSGGLTGANVLTF. In DNA, the CDR3 is TGTGCCAGCAGCTTAGAGCTTTCAGGGGGCCTGACTGGGGCCAACGTCCTGACTTTC.

The rearrangement links TRBV4-2 to TRBJ1-3, with 7 nucleotides matching TRBD1. This CDR3 is 15 amino acids long. Germline V gives CDR1 LGHNA, CDR2 YNFKEQ. V was pared by 4 bases and J by 4 bases, with 7 bases of the junction left unmatched. In DNA, the CDR3 is TGTGCCAGCAGCCCTCGACAGGGAACGGGAAACACCATATATTTT. It codes for CASSPRQGTGNTIYF.